The 4 T cell receptor beta chains presented below share a single source sample, sequenced in a study of Graves' ophthalmopathy and Graves' hyperthyroidism. RNA transcripts were the template, and TCR beta CDR3 regions were amplified from them. Scientists carried out first-round RT-PCR using HTBI primers and then a second-round multiplex PCR. TCRdb used MiXCR to reprocess the multiplex PCR reads, holding one entry per CDR3 protein. This table has about 240,000 distinct CDR3 sequences, around 42% appearing once. Material for sequencing was peripheral blood. The source of these receptors is an adult man with Graves' ophthalmopathy.

The V call is TRBV13, the J call TRBJ2-5, with D perhaps TRBD2 (5 bases). This CDR3 spans 14 amino acids. Per the germline V gene, CDR1 is PRHDT and CDR2 is FYEKMQ (reference sequence). V lost 2 bases and J 3 bases, leaving 10 bases between the germline ends. The CDR3 sequence is CASSLSTREETQYF. CDR3 nucleotide sequence: TGTGCCAGCAGCTTATCAACTAGGGAAGAGACCCAGTACTTC.

This chain connects TRBV7-2 to TRBJ2-5, with D perhaps TRBD1 or TRBD2 (6 bases each). The CDR3 loop spans 13 amino acids. Deletions cut 2 bases from V and 11 bases from J, with 15 bases between. The V gene's germline CDR1 is SGHTA and CDR2 FQGNSA. The CDR3 region is CASSLQLRGEQYF. The CDR3 nucleotides read TGTGCCAGCAGCTTACAGCTAAGGGGGGAGCAGTACTTC.

This clonotype was seen many times. This sequence joins TRBV29-1 and TRBJ1-1; D unresolved. The CDR3 covers 14 residues. V was clipped by 3 bases and J by 4 bases, with 15 bases between them. Germline assignment: CDR1 SQVTM and CDR2 ANQGSEA. The CDR3 is CSVEVWGIGTEAFF. In DNA form, the CDR3 reads TGCAGCGTTGAGGTTTGGGGTATCGGCACTGAAGCTTTCTTT. The whole variable domain, filled in from reference TRBV29-1 and TRBJ1-1, reads SAVISQKPSRDICQRGTSLTIQCQVDSQVTMMFWYRQQPGQSLTLIATANQGSEATYESGFVIDKFPISRPNLTFSTLTVSNMSPEDSSIYLCSVEVWGIGTEAFFGQGTRLTVV.

This clonotype was observed a few times. This rearrangement joins TRBV11-2 to TRBJ2-7, with D perhaps assigned TRBD1 or TRBD2 (5 bases each). The CDR3 has 14 amino acids. V lost 0 bases to trimming and J lost 7 bases, with 13 bases between them. Per germline, CDR1 SGHAT and CDR2 FQNNGV. The CDR3 DNA sequence: TGTGCCAGCAGCTTAGATGCACGGGGCGGGGAGCAGTACTTC. Translated, it gives CASSLDARGGEQYF.